This entry features one TCR beta chain sequence. Its matching antigen is unknown. One entry per CDR3 protein results from TCRdb running MiXCR on the 5' RACE reads. The sample yields some 420,000 distinct CDR3 sequences, over 15% seen once. These data come from a study of T cells after yellow fever vaccination. Study-level findings and limits: Though weaker, the secondary response peaked faster, on day 5 versus 15.

CDR1 is LNHNV, CDR2 YYDKDF, per germline (reference sequence). The CDR3 has 16 residues. The V end lost 0 bases, the J end lost 4 bases, and 14 bases lay between the germline ends. Sequencing was performed on PBMCs, taken before the yellow fever booster vaccination. This chain connects TRBV15 to TRBJ2-3; the D gene is possibly TRBD2 (6 bases). The receptor was isolated from a young man who received the YFV17D yellow fever vaccine. Here the CDR3 DNA reads TGTGCCACCAGCAGAGATTGGACGGGAGAGGCAGATACGCAGTATTTT. Its protein is CATSRDWTGEADTQYF.